A single T cell receptor beta chain is shown here with its context. The germline V and J ends were trimmed by 5 bases and 2 bases, with 22 bases remaining between them. CDR3 length: 18 amino acids. The germline CDR1 and CDR2 sequences are SGHTA and FQGTGA. This sample was included in a study of shared clonotypes between healthy human individuals. The table came from immunoSEQ multiplex PCR; TCRdb's copy has only in-frame clones and leaves some out. The table lists roughly 2.2 million clones, about 90% of them singletons. CD4+ cells underwent separation, giving CD45RA+ naive and CD45RA-negative memory subsets.

V gene TRBV7-3 combines with J gene TRBJ2-1, with TRBD2 as a possible D gene (6 bases). This sequence was found in a man between 18 and 29 years old in good health. Some clones in this sample may be carry-over from other donors' samples. The sequenced sample consisted of naive CD4+ T cells from PBMCs. The subset: CD45RA+ positively selected. CDR3 loop: CASSPSSTGVGPYNEQFF. The CDR3 bases are TGTGCCAGCAGCCCAAGTTCGACGGGAGTCGGTCCCTACAATGAGCAGTTCTTC.